Given below is one TCR beta chain in context. What this receptor recognizes is not known. Base qualities are not recorded, but no much larger clone differs from it by a single base. The sample belongs to a study of control samples from healthy donors and cancer patients (dated by TCRdb to about 2020). Library creation used the immunoSEQ multiplex PCR assay. The table comes from immuneACCESS by way of TCRdb, which keeps in-frame sequences with V and J called. Part of the clones is missing from these tables; in studies checked, under half for an unresolved V gene and the rest for unknown reasons. Within this sample are some 120,000 clones, with around 92% of them counted one time only. The leading ten clones occupy around 0.6% of the sample. The CDR3 sequence holds 14 residues, the cysteine and phenylalanine included. Only the CDR3 DNA stays, 42 bases, in frame from base 1. V and J lose 1 base and 6 bases, and a span of 12 bases separates them. Taken from the germline V gene, the CDR1 and CDR2 loops are LGHNA and YSLEER.

In this chain, TRBV4-3 is recombined with TRBJ1-2; too little of a D gene remains to name it. The sequence came from a man older than 75 with head and neck cancer. The material sequenced was PBMCs. The DNA sequence is given as TGCGCCAGCAGCCAAGCCGGGGTTATTAATGGCTACACCTTC. Translated, it gives CASSQAGVINGYTF.